Listed here is a single T cell receptor (beta chain). The target antigen is unknown. Using the 5' RACE reads, TCRdb records one entry per CDR3 protein without DNA. This sample's table has 200,000 to 300,000 distinct CDR3 sequences. The record originates from a study of T cells expressing NK-cell markers. The wider study: Most of the eight sequenced donors tested HCMV-seropositive; one tested seronegative.

Study-level points and caveats: In several donors, dominant clonotypes made up roughly 28.3-65% of CD3+CD56-NKG2C+ cells.

CDR3 length: 15 amino acids. Germline V lookup: CDR1 MGHDK, CDR2 SYGVNS. Sequencing was performed on blood T cells: a sorted CD56 or NKG2C T cell subset, CD4+ or CD8+ T cells, or bulk PBMC T cells (not recorded which). This TCR came from a man younger than 30 in good health. The chain couples TRBV25-1 to TRBJ2-1; TCRdb's D call of TRBD1 is untestable without DNA. The CDR3 loop is CASSAARGAGSEQFF. The entire variable domain, with the rest obtained from reference TRBV25-1 and TRBJ2-1, is as follows: EADIYQTPRYLVIGTGKKITLECSQTMGHDKMYWYQQDPGMELHLIHYSYGVNSTEKGDLSSESTVSRIRTEHFPLTLESARPSHTSQYLCASSAARGAGSEQFFGPGTRLTVL.